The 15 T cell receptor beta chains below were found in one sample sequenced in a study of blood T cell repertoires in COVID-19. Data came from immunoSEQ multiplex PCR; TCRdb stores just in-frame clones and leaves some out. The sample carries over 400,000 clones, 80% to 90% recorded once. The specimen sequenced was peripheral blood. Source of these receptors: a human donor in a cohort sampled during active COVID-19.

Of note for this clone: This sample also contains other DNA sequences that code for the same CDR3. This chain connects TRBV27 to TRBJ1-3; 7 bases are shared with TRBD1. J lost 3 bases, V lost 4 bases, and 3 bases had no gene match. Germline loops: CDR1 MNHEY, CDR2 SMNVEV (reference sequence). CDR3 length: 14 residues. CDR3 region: CASSSGQYGNTIYF. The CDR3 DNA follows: TGTGCCAGCAGTTCGGGACAGTATGGAAACACCATATATTTT.

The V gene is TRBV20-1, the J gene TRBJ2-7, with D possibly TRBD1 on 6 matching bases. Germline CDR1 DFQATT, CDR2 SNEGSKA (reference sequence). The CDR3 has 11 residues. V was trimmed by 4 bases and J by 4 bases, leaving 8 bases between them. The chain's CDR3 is CSANQGYEQYF. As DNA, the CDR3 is TGCAGTGCTAACCAGGGGTACGAGCAGTACTTC.

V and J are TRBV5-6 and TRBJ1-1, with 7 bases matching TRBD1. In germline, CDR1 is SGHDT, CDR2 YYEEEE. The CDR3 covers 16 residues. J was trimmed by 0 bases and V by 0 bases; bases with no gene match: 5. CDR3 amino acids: CASSLVGQIMNTEAFF. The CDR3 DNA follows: TGTGCCAGCAGCTTGGTGGGACAGATCATGAACACTGAAGCTTTCTTT.

The DNA of the CDR3 is TGTGCCAGCAGCCAAGACGACTATCCACGATTCGACACTGAAGCTTTCTTT. Its protein is CASSQDDYPRFDTEAFF. This chain connects TRBV14 to TRBJ1-1; no reliable D call. The CDR3 runs to 17 residues. The germline V gene has CDR1 SGHDN and CDR2 FVKESK. Trimming shortened V by 0 bases and J by 3 bases, and 17 bases separated the two germline ends.

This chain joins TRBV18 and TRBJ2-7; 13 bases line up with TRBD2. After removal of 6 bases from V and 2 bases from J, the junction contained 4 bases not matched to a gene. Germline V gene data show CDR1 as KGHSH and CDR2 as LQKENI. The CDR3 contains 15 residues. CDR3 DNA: TGTGCCAGCTCCCGAGGGACTAGCGGGACCTACGAGCAGTACTTC. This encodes CASSRGTSGTYEQYF.

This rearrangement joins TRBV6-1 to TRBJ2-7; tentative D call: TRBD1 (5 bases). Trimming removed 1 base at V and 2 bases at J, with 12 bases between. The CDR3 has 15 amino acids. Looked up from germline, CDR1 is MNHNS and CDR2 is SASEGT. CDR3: CASSEVMTDPYEQYF. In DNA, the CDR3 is TGTGCCAGCAGTGAAGTTATGACAGACCCCTACGAGCAGTACTTC.

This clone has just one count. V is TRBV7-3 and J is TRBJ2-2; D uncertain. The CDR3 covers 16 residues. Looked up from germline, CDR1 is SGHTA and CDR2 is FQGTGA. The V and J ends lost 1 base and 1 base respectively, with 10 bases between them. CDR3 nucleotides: TGTGCCAGCAGCTTAAATGGCGGAATGAACACCGGGGAGCTGTTTTTT. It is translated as CASSLNGGMNTGELFF.

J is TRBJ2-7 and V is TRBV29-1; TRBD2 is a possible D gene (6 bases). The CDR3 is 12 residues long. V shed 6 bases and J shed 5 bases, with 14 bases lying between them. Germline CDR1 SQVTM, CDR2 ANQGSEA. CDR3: CSVVSGSDEQYF. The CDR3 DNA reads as TGCAGCGTCGTCAGCGGGTCTGACGAGCAGTACTTC.

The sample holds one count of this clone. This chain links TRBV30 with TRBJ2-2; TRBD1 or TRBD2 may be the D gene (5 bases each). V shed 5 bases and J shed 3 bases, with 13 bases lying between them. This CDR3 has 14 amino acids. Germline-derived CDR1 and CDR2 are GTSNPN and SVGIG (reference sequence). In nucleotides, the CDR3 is TGTGCCTGGGACAGAGACTATTACACCGGGGAGCTGTTTTTT. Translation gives CAWDRDYYTGELFF.

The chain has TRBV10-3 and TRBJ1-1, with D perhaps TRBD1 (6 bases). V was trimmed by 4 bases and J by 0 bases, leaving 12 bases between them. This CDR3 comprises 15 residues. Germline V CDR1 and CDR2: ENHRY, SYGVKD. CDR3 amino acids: CAISVLTGLNTEAFF. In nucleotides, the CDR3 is TGTGCCATCAGTGTCTTGACAGGCCTGAACACTGAAGCTTTCTTT.

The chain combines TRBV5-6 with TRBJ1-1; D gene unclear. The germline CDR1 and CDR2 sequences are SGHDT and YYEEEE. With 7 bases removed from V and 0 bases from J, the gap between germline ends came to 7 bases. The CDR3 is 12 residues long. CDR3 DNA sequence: TGTGCCAGCGCTAGGATGAACACTGAAGCTTTCTTT. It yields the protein CASARMNTEAFF. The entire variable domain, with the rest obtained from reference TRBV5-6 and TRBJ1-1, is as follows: DAGVTQSPTHLIKTRGQQVTLRCSPKSGHDTVSWYQQALGQGPQFIFQYYEEEERQRGNFPDRFSGHQFPNYSSELNVNALLLGDSALYLCASARMNTEAFFGQGTRLTVV.

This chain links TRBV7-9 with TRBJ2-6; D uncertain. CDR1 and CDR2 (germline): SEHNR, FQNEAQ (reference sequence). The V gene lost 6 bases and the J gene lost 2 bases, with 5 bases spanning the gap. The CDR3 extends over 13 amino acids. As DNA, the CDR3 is TGTGCCAGCAGTCCCACTGGGGCCAACGTCCTGACTTTC. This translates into CASSPTGANVLTF.

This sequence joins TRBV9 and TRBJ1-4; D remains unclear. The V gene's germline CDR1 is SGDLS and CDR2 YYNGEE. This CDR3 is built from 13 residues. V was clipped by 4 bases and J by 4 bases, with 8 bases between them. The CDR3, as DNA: TGTGCCAGCAGCCGGGAGGGTAATGAAAAACTGTTTTTT. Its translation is CASSREGNEKLFF.

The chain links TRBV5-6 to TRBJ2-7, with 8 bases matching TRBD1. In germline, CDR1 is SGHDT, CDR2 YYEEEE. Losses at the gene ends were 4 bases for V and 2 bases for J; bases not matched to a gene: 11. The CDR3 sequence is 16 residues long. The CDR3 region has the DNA TGTGCCAGCAGCGGATCGGACAGGGTAGGGCCCTACGAGCAGTACTTC. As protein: CASSGSDRVGPYEQYF.

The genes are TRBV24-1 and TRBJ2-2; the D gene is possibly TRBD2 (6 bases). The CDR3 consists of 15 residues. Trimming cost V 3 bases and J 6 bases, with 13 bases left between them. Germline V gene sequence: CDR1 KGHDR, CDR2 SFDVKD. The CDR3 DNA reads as TGTGCCACCAGTGATCCGGGACTTTCACCCGGGGAGCTGTTTTTT. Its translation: CATSDPGLSPGELFF.